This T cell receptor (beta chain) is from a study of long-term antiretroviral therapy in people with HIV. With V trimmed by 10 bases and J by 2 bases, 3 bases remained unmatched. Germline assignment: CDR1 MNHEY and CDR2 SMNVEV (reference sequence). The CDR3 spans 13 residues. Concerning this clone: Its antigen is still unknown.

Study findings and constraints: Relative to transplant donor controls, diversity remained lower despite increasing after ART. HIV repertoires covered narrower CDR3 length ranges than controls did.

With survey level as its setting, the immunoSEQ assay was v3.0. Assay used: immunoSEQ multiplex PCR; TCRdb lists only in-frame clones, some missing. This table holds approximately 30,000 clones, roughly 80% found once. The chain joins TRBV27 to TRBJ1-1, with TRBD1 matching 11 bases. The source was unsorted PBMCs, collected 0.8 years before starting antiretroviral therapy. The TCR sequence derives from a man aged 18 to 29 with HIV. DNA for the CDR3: TGTGCCACCGGACAGGGGGCTAACACTGAAGCTTTCTTT. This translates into CATGQGANTEAFF.